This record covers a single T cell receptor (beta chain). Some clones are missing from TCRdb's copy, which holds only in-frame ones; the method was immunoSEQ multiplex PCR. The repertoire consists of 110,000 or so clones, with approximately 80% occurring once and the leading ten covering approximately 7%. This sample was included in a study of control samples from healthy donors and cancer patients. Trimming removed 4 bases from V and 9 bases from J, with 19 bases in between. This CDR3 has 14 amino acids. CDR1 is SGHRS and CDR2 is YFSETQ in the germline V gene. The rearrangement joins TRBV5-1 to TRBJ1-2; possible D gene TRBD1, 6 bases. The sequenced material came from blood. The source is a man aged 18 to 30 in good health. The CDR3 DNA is TGCGCCAGCAGCCGGGCAGGGGACGGCGTGAGCTACACCTTC. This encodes CASSRAGDGVSYTF.